One TCR beta chain is described in this entry. Its antigen is not yet known. Within one base of it there is no much larger clone, and no base qualities were kept. The library was obtained by the immunoSEQ multiplex PCR assay. A mixture of 60 forward primers for TCR Vbeta segments and 13 reverse primers for TCR Jbeta segments was used in the multiplex PCR. Amplification of the CDR3 region of rearranged TCR beta genes was performed with a multiplex PCR assay on genomic DNA. The amplified TCR beta libraries were sequenced on the Illumina HiSeq System as 87-base-pair reads. Under the source paper's analysis protocol: A later analysis counted about 80 million unique TCR beta chains across the 550 to 750 repertoires, and roughly 10 million of these chains were shared by at least two donors. To remove PCR and sequencing errors, raw reads were error-corrected and collapsed into unique sequences using a nearest-neighbor algorithm that merged closely related sequences. To assign V, D and J gene segments, CDR3 sequences were aligned to IMGT reference sequences. For a sequence to be retained, at least a six-nucleotide match to both a V gene segment and a J gene segment was required. Rearrangements were classified as productive when the CDR3 lacked stop codons and remained in frame with V and J, and all other rearrangements were classified as non-productive. Following IMGT convention, CDR3 was defined as the stretch from the second conserved V-encoded cysteine to the conserved J-encoded phenylalanine. The earlier analysis of some 600 of the donors excluded sequences that lacked an unambiguous match to a single V gene segment. An earlier analysis of just under 600 of the donors called V segments functional above 56.7% productive rearrangements and segregating when the between-donor standard deviation exceeded 5%. To diagnose cytomegalovirus status from the catalog of TCR beta chain sequences, a statistical classification framework was built. In a later analysis, V and J genes were assigned by comparing TCR nucleotide sequences against IMGT/GENE-DB human TR gene sequences. In a later analysis, CDR3 sequences and most-parsimonious VDJ recombination scenarios were assigned using the TCRdist pipeline. In a later analysis, each TCR beta chain was defined by its CDR3 amino acid sequence together with its V-gene family, and reads without a unique V-gene family were excluded. As a way to deal with suspected cross-contamination and a sequencing artifact, a later analysis dropped over 550 nucleotide sequences that were highly shared and had low generation probability. In a later analysis, a clonal expansion index for each public chain was calculated from normalized within-repertoire ranks of inferred template counts. Generation probabilities in a later analysis came from a VDJ recombination model fitted to out-of-frame rearrangements, and those results were checked against IGoR. A later analysis scored TCR-TCR, TCR-HLA and TCR-CMV co-occurrence with hypergeometric tests, applying a repertoire-size bias correction to TCR pairs. In a later analysis, false discovery rates were estimated by permuting HLA or CMV assignments 20 times. A later analysis grouped co-occurring TCRs with DBSCAN, adding TCRdist sequence similarity when clustering within HLA-allele-positive subsets. Repertoires with fewer than 30,000 or more than 120,000 public chains were left out of co-occurrence clustering, as were a few repertoires with anomalous nucleotide sharing. The table was pulled from immuneACCESS by TCRdb, which kept in-frame rearrangements only. Such tables lose some clones; where checked, under half of the loss comes from unresolved V genes, and the rest has no known cause. The V and J calls and clone size were taken over from that table, and D and trimming were inferred from the DNA. The sample table contains 95,000 to 150,000 clones; only one count was recorded for over 60% of them. The ten largest make up around 4% of the sample.

Trimming costs V 1 base and J 12 bases, and their ends lie 13 bases apart. The CDR3 sequence holds 13 residues, the cysteine and phenylalanine included. Solely the CDR3 DNA is kept, with 39 bases framed from the first base. According to the germline V gene, CDR1 reads MNHNS and CDR2 reads SASEGT. The cohort comprised several hundred healthy bone marrow donors. At the time of sampling, every cohort member was nominally healthy, though immune exposures that went unrecorded were likely present. CMV serostatus was positive for 250 to 300 and negative for about 50% of the roughly 670 cohort members, and was not recorded for this donor. Each donor provided a peripheral blood sample, and peripheral blood mononuclear cells were used for TCR beta sequencing. Genomic DNA was extracted from the blood cell samples with the Qiagen DNeasy Blood Extraction Kit. This specimen comes from a study of cytomegalovirus exposure and HLA in healthy donors (dated by TCRdb to about 2017). For the wider study: In an earlier analysis of approximately 500 of the donors, 276 Gb of sequence data and 120 million or so unique TCR beta sequences from 180 million or so T cells were reported. An early release that covered fewer than 750 HLA-typed donors contained about 300 gigabases of sequencing data and tens of millions of unique TCR sequences. Of the 300 to 450 genotyped donors, 81% fell in the genetic ancestry cluster associated with self-reported Caucasian donors. The study aimed to test whether signatures of past pathogen exposure could be identified by cataloging public T cell receptors. The study profiled the T cell repertoires of about 720 subjects by immunosequencing and related them to cytomegalovirus serostatus. Along with the approximately 700-subject first cohort, a separate validation cohort of over a hundred different subjects was used. To predict cytomegalovirus infection status, the study brought together high-throughput TCR immunosequencing, statistical association of individual TCRs with disease status, and machine learning. In a later analysis, previously published TCR beta repertoires from 600 to 850 donors were re-analyzed and high-resolution HLA genotyping was added so that TCR occurrence patterns could be studied. Rather than drawing on any new phenotypic data, the later analysis identified candidate immune exposures from TCR beta sequences and the way those sequences occurred across donors. To decide whether each TCR beta V gene segment behaved as functional or pseudogenic, an earlier analysis of some 600 of the donors relied on high-throughput TCR beta sequencing. Donor age, sex, ethnicity and CMV serostatus were collected together with the repertoire data. A later genetic analysis took genome-wide SNP genotypes for about 55% of the 666 donors and used that subset as a discovery cohort. All discovery cohort repertoires had been generated on a single sequencing platform. HLA typing included class I and class II loci at four-digit resolution. The number of typed donors differed by locus: about 629-640 for A, B, C, DRB1 and DQB1; 500 to 550 for DQA1; approximately 600 for DPA1; and approximately 450 for DPB1. A few DR-DQ haplotypes were treated as single units for association and clustering because of strong linkage in the cohort. Among 300 to 500 genotyped donors of the cohort, an average of approximately 240,000 unique TCR beta nucleotide sequences was sequenced per donor, of which about 18% were non-productive.

What the research found in general, with its limitations: A further reported finding was that TCR beta sequences accurately predicted the HLA-A and HLA-B alleles for most subjects in the first cohort. In a later analysis, TCR association rates were found to vary across HLA loci, with the most associated TCRs seen for DRB1 alleles and the fewest for HLA-C alleles. A later analysis found that HLA-associated TCR beta chains were more clonally expanded and had lower generation probabilities than equally common non-associated chains. In vitro tests confirmed that three of the cytomegalovirus-associated TCR beta chains recognize cytomegalovirus antigens. A cluster of highly shared sequence variants was judged likely to represent a technical artifact of the sequencing pipeline. The classifier was reported to diagnose cytomegalovirus status with high specificity and sensitivity in both the original and validation cohorts. While some public TCRs were present in many individuals, most TCR sequences turned up only very rarely across donors. Several of the top co-occurrence clusters appeared to be linked to parvovirus B19, influenza, CMV and Epstein-Barr virus, according to a later analysis. Because HLA typing was unavailable for some donors at each locus, only the typed subset was used in association tests. Strong co-occurrence of HLA alleles, especially DR and DQ, made assigning TCR associations to individual alleles difficult. Because counts were too low, more than 15 rarely observed V segments, including chromosome 9 orphons, were left out of the earlier analysis of about 500 of the donors. A later analysis found that most CMV-associated TCR beta chains appeared HLA-restricted, with HLA associations seemingly driven largely by CMV exposure. Linkage disequilibrium might explain the correlated functional status among segregating V segments, but an unknown experimental factor could not be ruled out. An association between a missense DCLRE1C variant and V-gene and J-gene trimming of TCR beta chains was found in a later genetic analysis and replicated in an independent cohort. At a false discovery rate of 0.05, a later analysis linked around 15,000 TCR beta sequences to specific HLA alleles. Roughly uniform sequencing depth across donors was assumed in presence/absence analyses, although this assumption may not hold. A total of 164 TCR beta chains were listed by the study as associated with cytomegalovirus. A later genetic analysis reported fewer N-insertions in productive TCRs among donors in an Asian-associated ancestry cluster than the roughly 700-donor mean. Because the 87-base-pair reads could not distinguish some IMGT-functional V segments, including TRBV6-2 and TRBV6-3, those segments were excluded. In this cohort, only TCR beta chains were sequenced, and detectable features were limited by the absence of alpha or paired-chain data. According to the authors, the approach could potentially be generalized to other disease states and immunological phenotypes. In an earlier analysis of 587 of the donors, most TCR beta V segments appeared in productive rearrangements about 90% or about 30% of the time, broadly matching IMGT annotations. CMV serostatus was the only immune exposure information available for the cohort.

This clonotype was sampled from a human donor in good health. The sample was PBMCs. The sequence is built from TRBV6-1 and TRBJ2-1, with TRBD2 tentatively as D gene (5 bases match). The sequence in DNA is TGTGCCAGCAGTGAAGAGATCATGGCGGGGCAGTTCTTC. It encodes CASSEEIMAGQFF.